The clone carrying this T cell receptor (beta chain) was counted a few times. The antigen is undetermined. This may be a read error, as it is one base from a much larger clone. The data were obtained in a study of molecular identifiers for immune sequencing clone quantification. Sorted cell numbers of about 18,000 to 1,000,000, with 10%, 30% or 50% RNA, served as input for naive CD8 libraries. Study conclusions and caveats: Clones above 20 RNA copies contained over 98% of effector molecules but under 1% of naive ones. Investigators reportedly could detect spiked Jurkat TCR RNA from one cell among some 940,000 naive cells.

A single record per CDR3 protein comes from TCRdb applying MiXCR to the PCR reads. The sample lists 50,000 to 65,000 distinct CDR3 sequences, under 30% occurring once. The sequence was obtained from a human donor in good health. Some libraries in this study had Jurkat cell RNA spiked in. The sample taken for sequencing was naive CD8+ T cells from blood, with Jurkat cell RNA spiked in. Stated subset: FACS-sorted CD8+CD4-CCR7+CD45RA+ naive T cells.

The CDR3 DNA reads as TGTGCCAGCAGCCTAACTCCTTACAATAAGCAGTTCTTC. It translates to CASSLTPYNKQFF. This chain connects TRBV7-2 to TRBJ2-1; D is unresolved. Germline loops: CDR1 SGHTA, CDR2 FQGNSA. This CDR3 has 13 amino acids.